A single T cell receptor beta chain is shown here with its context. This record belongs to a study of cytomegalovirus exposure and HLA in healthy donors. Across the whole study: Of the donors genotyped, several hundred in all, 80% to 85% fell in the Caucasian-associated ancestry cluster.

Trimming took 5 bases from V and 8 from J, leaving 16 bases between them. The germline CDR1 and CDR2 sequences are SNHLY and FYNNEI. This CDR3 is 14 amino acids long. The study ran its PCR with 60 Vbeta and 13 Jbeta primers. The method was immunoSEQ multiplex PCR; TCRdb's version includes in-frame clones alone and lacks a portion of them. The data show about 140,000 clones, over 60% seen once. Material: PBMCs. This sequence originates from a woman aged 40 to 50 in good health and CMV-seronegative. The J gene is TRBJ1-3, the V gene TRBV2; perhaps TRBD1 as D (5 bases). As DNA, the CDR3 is TGTGCCAGCAGTCTTCAGGGCTCGGGGGACACCATATATTTT. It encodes CASSLQGSGDTIYF.